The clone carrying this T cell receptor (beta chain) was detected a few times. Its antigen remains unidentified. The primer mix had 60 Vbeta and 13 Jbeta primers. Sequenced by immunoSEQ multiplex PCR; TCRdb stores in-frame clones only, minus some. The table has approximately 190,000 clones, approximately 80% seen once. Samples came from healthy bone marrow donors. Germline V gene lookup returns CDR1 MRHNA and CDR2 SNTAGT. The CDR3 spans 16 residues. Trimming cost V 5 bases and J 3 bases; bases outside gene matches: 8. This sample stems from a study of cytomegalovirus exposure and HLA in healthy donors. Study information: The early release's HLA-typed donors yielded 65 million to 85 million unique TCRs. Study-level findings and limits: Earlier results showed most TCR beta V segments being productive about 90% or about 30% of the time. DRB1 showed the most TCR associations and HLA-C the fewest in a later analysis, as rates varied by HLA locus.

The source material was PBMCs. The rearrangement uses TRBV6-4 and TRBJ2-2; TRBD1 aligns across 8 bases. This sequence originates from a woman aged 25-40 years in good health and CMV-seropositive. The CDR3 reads CASSRTGFADTGELFF. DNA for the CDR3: TGTGCCAGCAGTAGGACAGGGTTCGCGGACACCGGGGAGCTGTTTTTT.